This TCR beta chain is drawn from a study of blood T cells in healthy people across ages. Study-level findings and limits: While age rose, TCR beta diversity per million T cells dropped in a roughly linear way.

To note about this clonotype: What it binds is not known.

Alongside a J-beta primer mix, a sample-barcoded 5' primer served in a second PCR lasting roughly 7 to 12 cycles. TCRdb independently ran MiXCR on the 5' RACE reads; one entry per CDR3 protein. There are about a million distinct CDR3 sequences in the sample; 48% occur only once, and roughly an eighth lies in the top ten. This clonotype originated in a man aged 25-45 years in good health. Input material: blood.

CDR3 protein: CASSLRQHNEQFF. CDR3 DNA sequence: TGTGCCAGCAGTTTACGACAGCACAATGAGCAGTTCTTC. This sequence joins TRBV28 and TRBJ2-1; a weak D match, TRBD1 (5 bases). V lost 2 bases and J lost 5, with 7 bases in between. Germline V gene data show CDR1 as MDHEN and CDR2 as SYDVKM. This CDR3 region has 13 residues.